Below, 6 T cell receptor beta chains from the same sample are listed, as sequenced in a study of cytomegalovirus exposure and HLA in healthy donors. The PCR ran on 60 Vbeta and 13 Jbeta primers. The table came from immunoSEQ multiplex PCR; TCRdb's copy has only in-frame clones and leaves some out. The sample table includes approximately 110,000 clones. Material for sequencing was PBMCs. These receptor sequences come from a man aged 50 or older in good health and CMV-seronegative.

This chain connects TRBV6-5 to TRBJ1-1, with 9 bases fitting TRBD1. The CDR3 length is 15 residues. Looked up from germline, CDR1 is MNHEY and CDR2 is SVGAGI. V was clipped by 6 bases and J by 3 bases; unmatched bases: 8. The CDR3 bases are TGTGCCAGCAGACGACGGACAGGGGCCCACACTGAAGCTTTCTTT. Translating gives CASRRRTGAHTEAFF.

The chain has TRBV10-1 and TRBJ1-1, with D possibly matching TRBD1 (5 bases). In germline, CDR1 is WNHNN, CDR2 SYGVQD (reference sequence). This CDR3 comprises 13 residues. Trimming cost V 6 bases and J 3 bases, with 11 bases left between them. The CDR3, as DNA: TGCGCCAGCAGCGATACAGGCGACACTGAAGCTTTCTTT. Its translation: CASSDTGDTEAFF.

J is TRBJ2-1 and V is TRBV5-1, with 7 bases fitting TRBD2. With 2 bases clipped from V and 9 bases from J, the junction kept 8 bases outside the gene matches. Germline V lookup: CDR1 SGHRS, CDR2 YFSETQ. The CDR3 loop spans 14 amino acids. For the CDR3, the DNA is TGCGCCAGCAGCTTTATGGGAGGGCCCAGTGAGCAGTTCTTC. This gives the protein CASSFMGGPSEQFF.

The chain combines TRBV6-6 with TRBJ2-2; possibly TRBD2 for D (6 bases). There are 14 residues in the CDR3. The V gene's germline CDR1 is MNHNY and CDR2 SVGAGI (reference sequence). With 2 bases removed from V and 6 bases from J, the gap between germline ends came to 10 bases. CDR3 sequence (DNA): TGTGCCAGCAGTTACCCTCGGGGGTCCGGGGAGCTGTTTTTT. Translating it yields CASSYPRGSGELFF.

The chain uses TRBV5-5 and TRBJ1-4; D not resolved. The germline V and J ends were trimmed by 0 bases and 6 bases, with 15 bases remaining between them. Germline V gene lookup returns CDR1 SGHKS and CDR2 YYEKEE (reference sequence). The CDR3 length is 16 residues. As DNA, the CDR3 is TGTGCCAGCAGCTTGGTTCAGGCTCGCATTGATGAAAAACTGTTTTTT. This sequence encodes CASSLVQARIDEKLFF.

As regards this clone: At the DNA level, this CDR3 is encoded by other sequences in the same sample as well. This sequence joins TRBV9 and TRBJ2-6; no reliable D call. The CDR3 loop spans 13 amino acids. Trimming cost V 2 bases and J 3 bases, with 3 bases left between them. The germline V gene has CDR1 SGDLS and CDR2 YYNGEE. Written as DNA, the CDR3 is TGTGCCAGCAGCGTTAGTGGGGCCAACGTCCTGACTTTC. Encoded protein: CASSVSGANVLTF.